This T cell receptor (beta chain) was recovered during a study of CD8+ T cells in alopecia areata. Across the whole study: Those patients who were treated received oral tofacitinib, which was given at 5 to 10 mg twice daily for moderate-to-severe alopecia areata.

The CDR3 is made up of 16 amino acids. The V gene end was trimmed by 4 bases and the J gene end by 7 bases; junction bases not matched to a gene: 13. CDR1 and CDR2 from the germline V gene are MNHEY and SVGAGI. In each case, RNA was isolated and then reverse transcribed into cDNA as the sequencing template. This table comes from immunoSEQ multiplex PCR, and its TCRdb copy is limited to in-frame clones, with some not included. The sample includes 200,000 to 250,000 clones, about 64% of them seen just once. Documented treatment: oral pan-JAK inhibitor, 5-10 mg twice daily. Specimens obtained from alopecia areata patients comprised lesional scalp punch biopsies and peripheral blood. Study-wide points: Tofacitinib significantly brought down scalp clonality and expanded CD8+ clones among top 100.

Remarks on this clone: The antigen remains unidentified.

Sequences were derived from CD4+ T cells sorted from blood, sampled at week 4, from a patient treated with tofacitinib. V usage is TRBV6-5 and J usage is TRBJ2-1, with 7 bases lining up with TRBD2. The receptor's source is a human donor with alopecia areata. Here the CDR3 reads CASSSIGAGVGNEQFF. CDR3 DNA: TGTGCCAGCAGTTCCATCGGGGCGGGGGTCGGGAATGAGCAGTTCTTC.